One sample yielded the 17 T cell receptor beta chains listed below, sequenced in a study of blood T cells in healthy people across ages. Sample-barcoded 5' priming and a J-beta primer mix drove a second PCR of roughly 6 to 12 cycles. TCRdb processed the 5' RACE reads anew with MiXCR; each CDR3 protein has one entry. The sample lists roughly 900,000 distinct CDR3 sequences, approximately 49% occurring once. The sequencing sample was made of blood. Receptors originate from a man aged 25-45 years in good health.

There are a few counts of this clonotype. V is TRBV29-1 and J is TRBJ1-2; D perhaps matches TRBD1 (5 bases). V was shortened by 3 bases and J by 7 bases, with 12 bases between the two germline ends. Germline loops: CDR1 SQVTM, CDR2 ANQGSEA. The CDR3 runs to 12 residues. CDR3 residues: CSVEGPEAGYTF. In DNA form, the CDR3 reads TGCAGCGTTGAGGGGCCGGAGGCTGGCTACACCTTC.

The chain uses TRBV4-1 and TRBJ2-5; TRBD2 agrees at 9 bases. Germline V gives CDR1 MGHRA, CDR2 YSYEKL. V gave up 3 bases and J gave up 5 bases; unmatched junction bases: 7. The CDR3 runs 15 residues. Here the CDR3 reads CASSQDGGGAETQYF. CDR3 DNA sequence: TGCGCCAGCAGCCAGGATGGCGGGGGGGCTGAGACCCAGTACTTC.

The chain carries TRBV28 and TRBJ2-7; no clear D gene. Trimming cost V 11 bases and J 2 bases, with 16 bases left between them. Looked up from germline, CDR1 is MDHEN and CDR2 is SYDVKM. The CDR3 totals 13 residues. The CDR3 DNA is TGTGCCCTAAGAGCAGCCAACGCCTACGAGCAGTACTTC. It yields the protein CALRAANAYEQYF.

The chain combines TRBV11-2 with TRBJ1-2; 8 bases fit TRBD1. CDR1 SGHAT and CDR2 FQNNGV come from the germline V gene. The length of the CDR3 is 13 residues. Trimming took 3 bases from V and 6 from J; bases not matched to a gene: 3. The CDR3 loop reads CASSLDRAHGYTF. CDR3 in DNA: TGTGCCAGCAGCTTGGACAGGGCCCATGGCTACACCTTC.

This clonotype has more than one count but fewer than ten. The CDR3 region is CASSLEQASTDTQYF. CDR3 coding DNA: TGCGCCAGCAGCTTGGAACAGGCGAGCACAGATACGCAGTATTTT. The chain is built from TRBV5-1 and TRBJ2-3, with D possibly being TRBD1 (5 bases). There are 15 residues in the CDR3. Germline assignment: CDR1 SGHRS and CDR2 YFSETQ. The V and J ends lost 0 bases and 0 bases respectively, with 8 bases between them.

The chain recombines TRBV5-1 with TRBJ2-3, with TRBD2 matching 9 bases. V gave up 0 bases and J gave up 3 bases; unmatched junction bases: 5. The germline gives CDR1 SGHRS, CDR2 YFSETQ. The CDR3 has 16 residues. The CDR3 sequence: CASSLASGTPTDTQYF. The CDR3 coding sequence is TGCGCCAGCAGCTTGGCTAGCGGGACGCCGACAGATACGCAGTATTTT.

In the case of this clonotype: Mismatch with germline at one junction end may stem from a read error. The chain couples TRBV6-5 to TRBJ2-7, with no clear D. This CDR3 has 14 amino acids. From germline, CDR1 is MNHEY and CDR2 SVGAGI. The CDR3 spells CVSSYDFGGYEQYF. The DNA for the CDR3 is TGTGTCAGCAGTTACGATTTCGGTGGCTACGAGCAGTACTTC.

The CDR3 protein is CSARDHRTSGVTDTQYF. The CDR3 DNA reads as TGCAGTGCTAGAGATCATAGAACTAGCGGGGTCACAGATACGCAGTATTTT. The chain has TRBV20-1 and TRBJ2-3; 10 bases are shared with TRBD2. The V gene end was trimmed by 0 bases and the J gene end by 2 bases; junction bases not matched to a gene: 8. CDR3 length: 17 amino acids. CDR1 and CDR2 (germline): DFQATT, SNEGSKA (reference sequence).

V usage is TRBV7-2 and J usage is TRBJ2-1; 9 bases align to TRBD2. Germline V gives CDR1 SGHTA, CDR2 FQGNSA. The V segment lost 3 bases and the J segment 6 bases; nucleotides outside the gene matches: 3. This CDR3 has 14 amino acids. CDR3 in DNA: TGTGCCAGCAGCTTGCGGGGGGGCGGCAATGAGCAGTTCTTC. Its protein is CASSLRGGGNEQFF. The full variable domain, with the rest looked up from reference TRBV7-2 and TRBJ2-1, is GAGVSQSPSNKVTEKGKDVELRCDPISGHTALYWYRQSLGQGLEFLIYFQGNSAPDKSGLPSDRFSAERTGGSVSTLTIQRTQQEDSAVYLCASSLRGGGNEQFFGPGTRLTVL.

The rearrangement uses TRBV27 and TRBJ1-4, with 7 bases identical to TRBD1. Looked up from germline, CDR1 is MNHEY and CDR2 is SMNVEV (reference sequence). The CDR3 is made up of 17 amino acids. The trim removed 6 bases at V and 4 bases at J, leaving 14 bases unmatched. The CDR3 reads CASSSTRRGEDNEKLFF. The DNA of the CDR3 is TGTGCCAGCAGCTCAACTCGCAGGGGGGAAGATAATGAAAAACTGTTTTTT. Filled out from reference TRBV27 and TRBJ1-4, the complete variable domain reads EAQVTQNPRYLITVTGKKLTVTCSQNMNHEYMSWYRQDPGLGLRQIYYSMNVEVTDKGDVPEGYKVSRKEKRNFPLILESPSPNQTSLYFCASSSTRRGEDNEKLFFGSGTQLSVL.

V is TRBV3-1 and J is TRBJ1-2; no definite D call. CDR3 length: 15 residues. Germline loops: CDR1 LGHDT, CDR2 YNNKEL (reference sequence). Between the trimmed V and J ends, which lost 0 bases and 8 bases, there was a span of 16 bases. CDR3 DNA: TGTGCCAGCAGCCAAGACGGGCGGTATATGGGGGGCTACACCTTC. This sequence encodes CASSQDGRYMGGYTF. The variable domain in full, with the rest retrieved from reference TRBV3-1 and TRBJ1-2, is DTAVSQTPKYLVTQMGNDKSIKCEQNLGHDTMYWYKQDSKKFLKIMFSYNNKELIINETVPNRFSPKSPDKAHLNLHINSLELGDSAVYFCASSQDGRYMGGYTFGSGTRLTVV.

The chain recombines TRBV5-1 with TRBJ1-6; D call uncertain. CDR3 length equals 14 residues. Trimming left V 3 bases short and J 9 bases short, with 13 bases between. Germline V gene lookup returns CDR1 SGHRS and CDR2 YFSETQ. For the CDR3, the DNA is TGCGCCAGCAGCTCAGATGTATCCAGTTCACCCCTCCACTTT. Amino acids: CASSSDVSSSPLHF. Complete variable domain (other parts from reference TRBV5-1 and TRBJ1-6): KAGVTQTPRYLIKTRGQQVTLSCSPISGHRSVSWYQQTPGQGLQFLFEYFSETQRNKGNFPGRFSGRQFSNSRSEMNVSTLELGDSALYLCASSSDVSSSPLHFGNGTRLTVT.

The genes are TRBV12-3 or TRBV12-4 and TRBJ2-1, with D perhaps TRBD1 or TRBD2 (6 bases each). The tail of the sequence fits TRBJ2-7 better, so the J call may be wrong. The CDR3 has 17 residues. Here the CDR3 reads CASILLPSGAGYNEQYF. In nucleotides, the CDR3 is TGTGCCAGCATTCTACTCCCGTCGGGGGCGGGTTACAATGAGCAGTACTTC.

This clonotype was detected a few times. The V call is TRBV20-1, the J call TRBJ2-7; 8 bases match TRBD1. Germline CDR1 and CDR2: DFQATT and SNEGSKA (reference sequence). The CDR3 is 12 residues long. CDR3 sequence reads: CTGQGTDYEQYF. CDR3 sequence (DNA): TGCACCGGACAGGGAACTGACTACGAGCAGTACTTC.

This clonotype was observed a handful of times. The chain combines TRBV4-1 with TRBJ2-5, with a weak D call TRBD1 (5 bases). In germline, CDR1 is MGHRA, CDR2 YSYEKL. Trimming took 2 bases from V and 4 from J, leaving 14 bases between them. The CDR3 covers 15 residues. The CDR3 region has the DNA TGCGCCAGCAGCCAATTTGGGGATAGGGGAGAGACCCAGTACTTC. Encoded protein: CASSQFGDRGETQYF.

In this sample, this clonotype turned up a few times. The CDR3 spells CASSRDRKNTEAFF. CDR3 nucleotide sequence: TGCGCCAGCAGCCGGGACAGGAAGAACACTGAAGCTTTCTTT. The chain links TRBV4-3 to TRBJ1-1, with TRBD1 identical over 8 bases. Germline lookup yields CDR1 LGHNA and CDR2 YSLEER. The CDR3 loop spans 14 amino acids. V trimming: 4 bases; J trimming: 1 base; junction bases outside the gene matches: 2.

Notes on this clonotype: This sequence may be a read error, since a much larger clone differs from it by one base. This chain joins TRBV4-3 and TRBJ2-5; possible D gene TRBD1, 6 bases. From germline, CDR1 is LGHNA and CDR2 YSLEER. The CDR3 length is 14 residues. The V end was cut by 3 bases, the J end by 4 bases, with 12 bases between. CDR3 bases: TGCGCCAGCAGCCATGCTCAGGGGTTAGAGACCCAGTACTTC. It codes for CASSHAQGLETQYF.